These 9 T cell receptor beta chains originate from one sample sequenced in a study of monozygotic twins with inflammatory bowel disease. TCRdb reanalyzed the 5' RACE reads, giving one entry per CDR3 protein sequence and no DNA. The specimen's table records some 170,000 distinct CDR3 sequences. The sequenced material came from blood. These receptors were taken from a human donor with ulcerative colitis or Crohn's disease, or a healthy co-twin of an affected twin (not recorded which).

The chain is built from TRBV20-1 and TRBJ2-1; TCRdb reports TRBD2, a call that lacks DNA to check it against. The CDR3 extends over 17 amino acids. CDR1 and CDR2 from the germline V gene are DFQATT and SNEGSKA (reference sequence). CDR3 sequence: CSARDTSGRAKLVGQFF.

The chain employs TRBV6-2 or TRBV6-3 and TRBJ2-7; the TCRdb D gene call, TRBD1, has no DNA to confirm it. Germline V gene sequence: CDR1 MNHEY, CDR2 SVGEGT. The length of the CDR3 is 14 residues. CDR3 in amino acids: CASSRRTLAYEQYF.

The chain uses TRBV2 and TRBJ2-4. Germline CDR1 reads SNHLY; CDR2 reads FYNNEI. The CDR3 runs to 17 residues. The CDR3 spells CASSEASFWGSNYIQYF.

V and J are TRBV20-1 and TRBJ2-3; TCRdb picks TRBD2, but there is no DNA to check that call. This CDR3 has 18 residues. Germline loops: CDR1 DFQATT, CDR2 SNEGSKA (reference sequence). This chain's CDR3 is CSAQLRLAGGRLTDTQYF.

This sequence joins TRBV20-1 and TRBJ2-1; TCRdb lists TRBD1, though no DNA is available to test this call. Per germline, CDR1 DFQATT and CDR2 SNEGSKA (reference sequence). This CDR3 is 15 amino acids long. The CDR3: CSARAFGGRNNEQFF.

J is TRBJ2-1 and V is TRBV10-3; the TCRdb D gene call, TRBD1, has no DNA to confirm it. The length of the CDR3 is 16 residues. Germline V gene data show CDR1 as ENHRY and CDR2 as SYGVKD. The CDR3 sequence is CAISRAGTAPNNEQFF.

The chain combines TRBV7-2 with TRBJ1-5. Germline CDR1 reads SGHTA; CDR2 reads FQGNSA. This CDR3 contains 15 residues. The CDR3 loop reads CASSLGATRNQPQHF.

V gene TRBV28 combines with J gene TRBJ2-1; the TCRdb call, TRBD2, lacks DNA for checking. The length of the CDR3 is 17 residues. The germline V gene encodes CDR1 MDHEN and CDR2 SYDVKM. CDR3 in amino acids: CASRQAPGLAGYNEQFF.

The chain links TRBV7-2 to TRBJ2-3; checking the TCRdb D call of TRBD1 is not possible without DNA. CDR1 and CDR2 (germline): SGHTA, FQGNSA. The CDR3 has 16 residues. The CDR3 loop is CASSLAGGGKTDTQYF.